This T cell receptor (beta chain) was sequenced for a study of response to subunit inactivated influenza vaccine. One entry per CDR3 protein, called by TCRdb with MiXCR from the RT-PCR reads. The data show more than 200,000 distinct CDR3 sequences, more than 9% seen once. This clonotype was recorded many times. V was cut by 5 bases and J by 8 bases, with 10 bases left in between. The CDR3 spans 12 residues. CDR1 and CDR2 (germline): SEHNR, FQNEAQ (reference sequence). The receptor's source is a man in his forties or fifties who received an inactivated influenza vaccine. This specimen was non-naive T cells sorted from PBMCs, taken less than 15 days before vaccination. This chain links TRBV7-9 with TRBJ2-1; D perhaps matches TRBD2 (6 bases). The CDR3 bases are TGTGCCAGCAGCGGGAGGACCGATGAGCAGTTCTTC. Its translation: CASSGRTDEQFF.